The present TCR beta chain was sequenced within a study of T cell repertoires in cytomegalovirus infection. Study-level background: Public TCR beta signatures provided an indication of both CMV infection and a matching HLA type.

Of note for this clonotype: Its antigen is not known.

One entry per CDR3 protein, called by TCRdb with MiXCR from the reads. Here the sample spans some 920,000 distinct CDR3 sequences, roughly 30% being singletons. Germline values: CDR1 LNHDA, CDR2 SQIVND (reference sequence). This CDR3 is built from 15 residues. The ends were cut back, 5 bases at V and 1 base at J, with 12 bases in the middle. This receptor was obtained from a human donor in good health (CMV status not recorded). Some clones in this sample may be carry-over from other donors' samples. The sample consisted of cultured CD8+ T cells from PBMCs, taken from culture after CMV antigen stimulation. The rearrangement links TRBV19 to TRBJ2-1; possible D gene TRBD2, 6 bases. CDR3: CASSSGTQSYNEQFF. Here the CDR3 DNA reads TGTGCCAGTAGTTCCGGGACTCAATCCTACAATGAGCAGTTCTTC. The complete variable domain, with remaining parts taken from reference TRBV19 and TRBJ2-1, reads DGGITQSPKYLFRKEGQNVTLSCEQNLNHDAMYWYRQDPGQGLRLIYYSQIVNDFQKGDIAEGYSVSREKKESFPLTVTSAQKNPTAFYLCASSSGTQSYNEQFFGPGTRLTVL.